Presented here are 31 T cell receptor beta chains from one specimen sequenced in a study of T cell clonality in common variable immunodeficiency. Study-wide points: Reportedly, TCR beta sequences from common variable immunodeficiency showed fewer deletions and N-nucleotide insertions.

Their recognized antigens are unknown. Only in-frame clones appear in the TCRdb table, and some are missing; sequencing was by immunoSEQ multiplex PCR. The data show 15,000 to 20,000 clones, with none appearing a single time. The specimen sequenced was peripheral blood mononuclear cells. These receptors were taken from a human donor with common variable immunodeficiency.

This clone was seen repeatedly, ten times or more. CDR3 amino acids: CAWSEGLLAGVANEQFF. CDR3 DNA, as far as it was read: TGTGCCTGGAGTGAGGGGTTACTAGCGGGAGTTGCCAATGAG. The J gene is TRBJ2-1, the V gene TRBV30; TRBD2 agrees at 11 bases. The read finishes 3 residues shy of the CDR3 end, and the germline J gene is used to complete it. Germline V CDR1 and CDR2: GTSNPN, SVGIG (reference sequence). Trimming at V came to 1 base and at J to 6 bases, leaving 11 bases not matched to a gene. The CDR3 extends over 17 amino acids.

Ten or more counts support this clone. Read sequence stops 3 residues before the CDR3 end, and the germline J gene provides the missing end. This chain links TRBV14 with TRBJ1-2; 9 nucleotides agree with TRBD1. Germline-derived CDR1 and CDR2 are SGHDN and FVKESK. The CDR3 is 13 amino acids. The CDR3 region is CASSFGQGSGYTF. Incomplete CDR3 DNA: TGTGCCAGCAGCTTCGGACAGGGGAGCGGC.

As to this clone: The CDR3 end is not reached by the read, which stops 3 residues before it; the germline J gene fills it in. This sequence joins TRBV19 and TRBJ2-2; D call uncertain. V lost 7 bases, J lost 4 bases, and 7 bases lay in between. Germline V CDR1 and CDR2: LNHDA, SQIVND (reference sequence). The CDR3 has 12 residues. The DNA read from the CDR3 is TGTGCCAGTACCCCCCGCACCGGGGAG. The encoded protein is CASTPRTGE. In full, the CDR3 is CASTPRTGELFF. Full variable domain (missing parts from reference TRBV19 and TRBJ2-2): DGGITQSPKYLFRKEGQNVTLSCEQNLNHDAMYWYRQDPGQGLRLIYYSQIVNDFQKGDIAEGYSVSREKKESFPLTVTSAQKNPTAFYLCASTPRTGELFFGEGSRLTVL.

The table lists this clone with many counts. The read stops 3 residues short of the end of the CDR3; the missing end is completed from the germline J gene. V and J are TRBV10-2 and TRBJ2-1; D perhaps matches TRBD2 (5 bases). The CDR3 spans 13 residues. The V end was cut by 11 bases, the J end by 5 bases, with 16 bases between. The germline gives CDR1 WSHSY, CDR2 SAAADI. CDR3 sequence reads: CAGASSWNNEQFF. CDR3 DNA, as far as it was read: TGCGCCGGCGCTAGCAGTTGGAACAATGAG.

A few counts support this clone. The CDR3 goes on 3 residues after the read ends, and that part is filled in from the germline J gene. The chain links TRBV6-1 to TRBJ1-2; 9 bases are shared with TRBD1. The V and J ends lost 1 base and 6 bases, in that order; junction bases with no gene match: 9. The germline gives CDR1 MNHNS, CDR2 SASEGT. This CDR3 contains 16 residues. CDR3 DNA (partial): TGTGCCAGCAGTGAAGTTCCGGGACAGGGATCTGATGGC. Protein: CASSEVPGQGSDG. The whole CDR3 is CASSEVPGQGSDGYTF.

This clone was recorded at least ten times. From the germline J gene comes the end of the CDR3, since the read stops 3 residues before it. J is TRBJ2-4 and V is TRBV19; TRBD1 aligns across 8 bases. In germline, CDR1 is LNHDA, CDR2 SQIVND (reference sequence). The CDR3 has 13 residues. The CDR3 sequence: CASSIGGGQAQYF. The CDR3 bases that were read are TGTGCCAGTAGTATCGGAGGGGGACAGGCT.

This clone was counted many times. The read terminates 3 residues ahead of where the CDR3 ends, so the germline J gene completes it. The chain joins TRBV20-1 to TRBJ2-1, with 12 bases identical to TRBD2. The trim removed 3 bases at V and 1 base at J, leaving 10 bases unmatched. The CDR3 covers 18 residues. Germline assignment: CDR1 DFQATT and CDR2 SNEGSKA (reference sequence). The CDR3 here is CSASTSGRRSVSYNEQFF. The sequenced CDR3 bases are TGCAGTGCTAGCACTAGCGGGAGGAGGAGTGTGTCCTACAATGAG.

This clone has at least ten counts. The read finishes 3 residues shy of the CDR3 end, and the germline J gene is used to complete it. The chain links TRBV19 to TRBJ1-2; D might be TRBD1 (6 bases). This CDR3 is 14 amino acids long. Trimming took off 6 bases at V and 1 base at J, with 12 bases between the two ends. Per the germline V gene, CDR1 is LNHDA and CDR2 is SQIVND (reference sequence). The sequenced CDR3 bases are TGTGCCAGTAGGCTTGGGGACAATAACTATGGC. It yields the protein CASRLGDNNYG. The whole CDR3 protein reads CASRLGDNNYGYTF.

The sample holds many counts of this clone. The CDR3 end is not reached by the read, which stops 3 residues before it; the germline J gene fills it in. This sequence joins TRBV6-2 or TRBV6-3 and TRBJ2-7; 9 positions agree with TRBD1. V gave up 0 bases and J gave up 3 bases; unmatched junction bases: 3. CDR1 is MNHEY and CDR2 is SVGEGT in the germline V gene. The CDR3 consists of 15 residues. The part of the CDR3 DNA that was read is TGTGCCAGCAGTTACTCATGGACAGGGGACTACGAG. It yields the protein CASSYSWTGDYE. The entire CDR3 sequence reads CASSYSWTGDYEQYF.

Concerning this clone itself: The read halts 3 residues ahead of the CDR3 end, with the missing end drawn from the germline J gene. The chain has TRBV7-9 and TRBJ2-1; 7 bases fit TRBD1. The length of the CDR3 is 13 residues. Germline CDR1 is SEHNR and CDR2 is FQNEAQ (reference sequence). V shed 5 bases, J shed 8 bases, and the junction held 6 bases outside the gene matches. The sequenced CDR3 bases are TGTGCCAGCAGCCCTCGACAGGGCTATGAG. It is translated as CASSPRQGYE. The complete CDR3 sequence is CASSPRQGYEQFF.

This clone came up many times. The observed sequence ends 3 residues before the CDR3 terminus, with the missing tail filled in from the germline J gene. V usage is TRBV10-1 and J usage is TRBJ1-1, with D maybe TRBD1 (6 bases). The CDR3 covers 17 residues. Trimming took off 0 bases at V and 7 bases at J, with 21 bases between the two ends. Germline V CDR1 and CDR2: WNHNN, SYGVQD (reference sequence). The sequenced part of the CDR3 DNA is TGCGCCAGCAGTGAGTCAGGGGCAGGGGTCCTGAAGGGTGAA. Translation gives CASSESGAGVLKGE. The whole CDR3 sequence is CASSESGAGVLKGEAFF.

This clone was picked up many times. The read terminates 3 residues ahead of where the CDR3 ends, so the germline J gene completes it. The chain has TRBV19 and TRBJ1-1, with D uncertain. V gave up 5 bases and J gave up 2 bases, with 12 bases separating them. Germline V gives CDR1 LNHDA, CDR2 SQIVND (reference sequence). This CDR3 has 14 residues. The CDR3 sequence is CASSSGFANTEAFF. CDR3 DNA, as far as it was read: TGTGCCAGTAGTTCGGGGTTCGCCAACACTGAA. Using reference TRBV19 and TRBJ1-1 for the parts outside the CDR3, the full variable domain is DGGITQSPKYLFRKEGQNVTLSCEQNLNHDAMYWYRQDPGQGLRLIYYSQIVNDFQKGDIAEGYSVSREKKESFPLTVTSAQKNPTAFYLCASSSGFANTEAFFGQGTRLTVV.

This clone was detected ten times or more. The read ends 3 residues early relative to the CDR3; the germline J gene fills the gap. The chain links TRBV7-3 to TRBJ2-7, with D hard to call. Trimming pared 5 bases from V and 5 bases from J, leaving 16 bases between. The CDR3 runs to 14 residues. Germline CDR1 reads SGHTA; CDR2 reads FQGTGA. The CDR3 bases that were read are TGTGCCAGCAGCCCGAGTCCAGCGACGGACGAG. Encoded protein: CASSPSPATDE. The CDR3 in its entirety is CASSPSPATDEQYF.

This clone occurred a few times. The observed sequence ends 3 residues before the CDR3 terminus, with the missing tail filled in from the germline J gene. The V and J genes are TRBV6-1 and TRBJ2-3; 9 bases are shared with TRBD1. The CDR3 contains 16 residues. CDR1 is MNHNS, CDR2 SASEGT, per germline. The V and J ends lost 0 bases and 6 bases, in that order; junction bases with no gene match: 7. The covered CDR3 bases are TGTGCCAGCAGTGAAGCGGGGACAGGGTGGGGGGATACG. The encoded protein is CASSEAGTGWGDT. The CDR3, in full, reads CASSEAGTGWGDTQYF.

This clone was seen repeatedly, ten times or more. The read stops 3 residues short of the end of the CDR3; the missing end is completed from the germline J gene. This chain uses TRBV19 with TRBJ2-1, with TRBD2 matching over 14 bases. CDR3 length: 16 residues. With V trimmed by 3 bases and J by 6 bases, 4 bases remained unmatched. The germline V gene has CDR1 LNHDA and CDR2 SQIVND (reference sequence). The chain's CDR3 is CASSIPGLAGVNEQFF. The DNA read from the CDR3 is TGTGCCAGTAGTATCCCGGGACTAGCGGGAGTCAATGAG.

Within the sample, this clone is medium-sized. The read ends 3 residues early relative to the CDR3; the germline J gene fills the gap. The V and J genes are TRBV14 and TRBJ2-2; unclear D gene. The germline V gene encodes CDR1 SGHDN and CDR2 FVKESK. Trimming cost V 0 bases and J 1 base, with 6 bases left between them. The CDR3 sequence is 15 residues long. The sequenced part of the CDR3 DNA is TGTGCCAGCAGCCAAGATCGTGTGAACACCGGGGAG. Residues: CASSQDRVNTGE. The entire CDR3 reads CASSQDRVNTGELFF.

This clone occurred many times. The CDR3 protein is CASSQERRAGNTIYF. The sequenced part of the CDR3 DNA is TGCGCCAGCAGTCAAGAACGAAGGGCTGGAAACACC. J is TRBJ1-3 and V is TRBV23-1; D not resolved. The read terminates 3 residues ahead of where the CDR3 ends, so the germline J gene completes it. TRBV23-1 counts as an open reading frame of uncertain function. CDR3 length: 15 amino acids. The V gene lost 2 bases and the J gene lost 2 bases, with 10 bases spanning the gap.

This clone was detected ten times or more. The read ends 3 residues before the CDR3 terminus; that terminus is restored from the germline J gene. The V and J genes are TRBV12-5 and TRBJ2-3, with 10 bases identical to TRBD2. Germline values: CDR1 LGHNT, CDR2 FRNRAP. The CDR3 consists of 16 residues. J gave up 2 bases and V 3 bases, and 5 bases lay outside the gene matches. The part of the CDR3 DNA that was read is TGTGCTAGTGGTTTTGGACTAGCGGTCAACACAGATACG. It yields the protein CASGFGLAVNTDT. The whole CDR3 sequence reads CASGFGLAVNTDTQYF.

This clone has at least ten counts. The CDR3 end is not reached by the read, which stops 3 residues before it; the germline J gene fills it in. The rearrangement joins TRBV11-2 to TRBJ2-3; 14 bases are a match to TRBD2. CDR3 length: 14 residues. Germline assignment: CDR1 SGHAT and CDR2 FQNNGV. CDR3 amino acids: CASSSGTSGSAQYF. Incomplete CDR3 DNA: TGTGCCAGCAGCTCAGGGACTAGCGGGAGTGCG. Full variable domain (outside the CDR3, taken from reference TRBV11-2 and TRBJ2-3): EAGVAQSPRYKIIEKRQSVAFWCNPISGHATLYWYQQILGQGPKLLIQFQNNGVVDDSQLPKDRFSAERLKGVDSTLKIQPAKLEDSAVYLCASSSGTSGSAQYFGPGTRLTVL.

This clone was seen ten or more times. The read falls 3 residues short of the CDR3 end, and the missing part is taken from the germline J gene. This chain connects TRBV20-1 to TRBJ2-7; D is unclear. Germline assignment: CDR1 DFQATT and CDR2 SNEGSKA (reference sequence). CDR3 size: 14 residues. V lost 5 bases, J lost 0 bases, and 14 bases lay in between. Partial CDR3 DNA: TGCAGTGCTTATTCAGGTGCAGGCTCCTACGAG. Encoded protein: CSAYSGAGSYE. The full CDR3 protein is CSAYSGAGSYEQYF.

This clone turned up a few times. CDR3 loop: CSARDIQETQYF. The CDR3 DNA, read in part, is TGCAGCGCCAGGGACATCCAAGAGACC. The gene calls are TRBV29-1 and TRBJ2-5, with a weak D call TRBD1 (6 bases). The read ends 3 residues shy of where the CDR3 ends; the end is completed using the germline J gene. CDR3 length equals 12 residues. The germline V gene has CDR1 SQVTM and CDR2 ANQGSEA. V lost 7 bases and J 1 base, leaving 10 bases between the germline ends.

This clone was seen many times. With the read ending 3 residues before the CDR3 end, the germline J gene is used to fill in that end. The rearrangement uses TRBV29-1 and TRBJ2-1, with 9 bases identical to TRBD1. The CDR3 has 14 amino acids. Germline loops: CDR1 SQVTM, CDR2 ANQGSEA. V dropped 4 bases and J dropped 2; count of bases not matched to a gene: 3. The CDR3 bases that were read are TGCAGCGTTGTAGGGACAGGGACCTACAATGAG. This sequence encodes CSVVGTGTYNE. The full CDR3 reads CSVVGTGTYNEQFF.

This clone has at least ten counts. The read ends 3 residues before the CDR3 terminus; that terminus is restored from the germline J gene. This chain joins TRBV7-2 and TRBJ2-3, with D unresolved. CDR1 SGHTA and CDR2 FQGNSA come from the germline V gene. CDR3 size: 14 residues. V shed 7 bases and J shed 4 bases, with 15 bases lying between them. The part of the CDR3 DNA that was read is TGTGCCAGCACCGCTTATCAGGCCGCAGATACG. Translating gives CASTAYQAADT. The whole CDR3 protein is CASTAYQAADTQYF.

For this clone: Sequencing ends 3 residues short of the CDR3 end; the germline J gene provides the rest. The rearrangement links TRBV7-9 to TRBJ1-2, with D perhaps matching TRBD1 (5 bases). This CDR3 comprises 13 residues. V lost 4 bases and J lost 1, with 7 bases in between. Germline V gene data show CDR1 as SEHNR and CDR2 as FQNEAQ (reference sequence). CDR3 DNA (partial): TGTGCCAGCAGCTCGGGACTTAACTATGGC. Amino acids: CASSSGLNYG. The whole CDR3 reads CASSSGLNYGYTF.

This clone was recorded at least ten times. The observed sequence ends 3 residues before the CDR3 terminus, with the missing tail filled in from the germline J gene. The chain is built from TRBV19 and TRBJ2-7; TRBD2 matches at 8 bases. J was trimmed by 3 bases and V by 3 bases; bases with no gene match: 7. The CDR3 has 15 residues. The germline CDR1 and CDR2 sequences are LNHDA and SQIVND (reference sequence). The sequenced CDR3 bases are TGTGCCAGTAGTATCGGTGCGGGAGGTTACTACGAG. Translated, it gives CASSIGAGGYYE. The full CDR3 reads CASSIGAGGYYEQYF.

This clone has ten or more counts. The read comes to an end 3 residues before the CDR3 does, leaving the germline J gene to fill in the end. The chain combines TRBV18 with TRBJ2-1; D is perhaps TRBD1 (6 bases). The ends were cut back, 4 bases at V and 5 bases at J, with 12 bases in the middle. Per the germline V gene, CDR1 is KGHSH and CDR2 is LQKENI. This CDR3 is 14 amino acids long. The part of the CDR3 DNA that was read is TGTGCCAGCTCACAAACGACAGGCCACAATGAG. This codes for CASSQTTGHNE. In full, the CDR3 is CASSQTTGHNEQFF.

This clone was observed at least ten times. The read ends 3 residues before the CDR3 terminus; that terminus is restored from the germline J gene. The V and J genes are TRBV12-5 and TRBJ2-7, with D tentatively TRBD1 (6 bases). Deletions cut 1 base from V and 6 bases from J, with 10 bases between. In germline, CDR1 is LGHNT, CDR2 FRNRAP. The CDR3 spans 13 residues. The CDR3: CASGLGAGVEQYF. Incomplete CDR3 DNA: TGTGCTAGTGGTTTGGGGGCAGGGGTCGAG.

This clone was counted at least ten times. The read ends 3 residues shy of where the CDR3 ends; the end is completed using the germline J gene. The chain is built from TRBV19 and TRBJ1-1; D gene uncertain. CDR1 is LNHDA and CDR2 is SQIVND in the germline V gene (reference sequence). V was shortened by 3 bases and J by 1 base, with 9 bases between the two germline ends. The CDR3 runs 14 residues. CDR3 DNA, as far as it was read: TGTGCCAGTAGTATCGGGCGGGAGAACACTGAA. Translating gives CASSIGRENTE. The complete CDR3 sequence is CASSIGRENTEAFF.

This clone has ten or more counts. The CDR3 end is not reached by the read, which stops 3 residues before it; the germline J gene fills it in. The gene calls are TRBV7-9 and TRBJ2-1; D perhaps matches TRBD1 (5 bases). The V gene lost 5 bases and the J gene lost 1 base, with 6 bases spanning the gap. Germline V CDR1 and CDR2: SEHNR, FQNEAQ (reference sequence). CDR3 length: 13 residues. The CDR3 sequence is CASSTGSYNEQFF. The sequenced CDR3 bases are TGTGCCAGCAGCACAGGTTCCTACAATGAG.

The table lists this clone with a few counts. The sequence runs out 3 residues before the end of the CDR3; the remainder is reconstructed from the germline J gene. The chain couples TRBV7-9 to TRBJ2-7; D remains ambiguous. Trimming removed 3 bases at V and 2 bases at J, with 8 bases between. The CDR3 consists of 13 residues. Germline V gene lookup returns CDR1 SEHNR and CDR2 FQNEAQ (reference sequence). The CDR3 loop is CASSLGRAYEQYF. The CDR3 DNA, read in part, is TGTGCCAGCAGCTTGGGCAGAGCCTACGAG. The full variable domain, rest sourced from reference TRBV7-9 and TRBJ2-7, is DTGVSQNPRHKITKRGQNVTFRCDPISEHNRLYWYRQTLGQGPEFLTYFQNEAQLEKSRLLSDRFSAERPKGSFSTLEIQRTEQGDSAMYLCASSLGRAYEQYFGPGTRLTVT.

There are a few counts of this clone. The read finishes 3 residues shy of the CDR3 end, and the germline J gene is used to complete it. V gene TRBV2 combines with J gene TRBJ2-1; 11 bases fit TRBD1. Per germline, CDR1 SNHLY and CDR2 FYNNEI. The CDR3 loop spans 15 amino acids. V was clipped by 6 bases and J by 9 bases; unmatched bases: 10. Partial CDR3 DNA: TGTGCCAGCAGAGCCGGGACAGGGGGTTCTAGTGAG. It translates to CASRAGTGGSSE. From start to end, the CDR3 is CASRAGTGGSSEQFF. Supplemented by reference TRBV2 and TRBJ2-1, the full variable domain reads EPEVTQTPSHQVTQMGQEVILRCVPISNHLYFYWYRQILGQKVEFLVSFYNNEISEKSEIFDDQFSVERPDGSNFTLKIRSTKLEDSAMYFCASRAGTGGSSEQFFGPGTRLTVL.